This TCR beta chain was documented in a study of blood T cell repertoires in COVID-19. Study-wide context: The analysed material was cDNA or gDNA that came from T cells, B-cell-depleted T cells, or PBMCs.

Here immunoSEQ multiplex PCR was the method, and the copy in TCRdb shows in-frame clones only, minus some. The repertoire holds around 270,000 clones, with roughly 90% as singletons. This clone was recorded at least ten times. The receptor was isolated from a man aged 30 to 45 with acute or convalescent COVID-19. Specimen: peripheral blood.

The CDR3: CSVFVGAGGPTDTQYF. The CDR3 DNA sequence: TGCAGCGTTTTCGTCGGAGCGGGAGGACCCACAGATACGCAGTATTTT. The rearrangement joins TRBV29-1 to TRBJ2-3, with 9 bases identical to TRBD2. J gave up 2 bases and V 5 bases, and 11 bases lay outside the gene matches. Germline V lookup: CDR1 SQVTM, CDR2 ANQGSEA. CDR3 size: 16 residues.